This T cell receptor (beta chain) was obtained from a study of T-cell reconstitution after alpha-beta-depleted transplantation in children. V lost 3 bases, J lost 10 bases, and 16 bases lay in between. The CDR3 is 14 residues long. The V gene's germline CDR1 is SEHNR and CDR2 FQNEAQ (reference sequence). Unique molecular identifiers were used in preparing the TCRbeta library. TCRdb reprocessed the PCR reads with MiXCR, giving one entry per CDR3 protein. The table includes around 410,000 distinct CDR3 sequences, 11% detected once. V is TRBV7-9 and J is TRBJ2-1, with D tentatively TRBD1 (5 bases). Specimen: PBMCs from the stem cell graft donor, collected from the stem cell graft. The clonotype was recovered from a human donor who donated a stem cell graft to a child with acute myeloid leukemia. As DNA, the CDR3 is TGTGCCAGCAGCTTCGTTACTACAGGTGCCGAGCAGTTCTTC. This encodes CASSFVTTGAEQFF.